The entry below describes one TCR beta chain. Its antigen is unknown. It has no much larger one-base neighbor in the sample; base qualities were not kept. This specimen comes from a study of blood T cell repertoires in COVID-19 (dated by TCRdb to about 2020). Some background on the complete study: Samples covering the acute and convalescent phases of COVID-19 were provided by collaborators in the United States, Italy and Spain. The sample metadata nearly always contained a de-identified subject ID, COVID-19 status, age in years and sex. The material from the prospective study consisted of cDNA or gDNA derived from T cells, B-cell-depleted T cells, or PBMCs. A freely available public database, intended as a resource for researchers studying the immune response to SARS-CoV-2, is where the repertoires were released. Where HLA class I and class II types were available, the types were taken from metadata supplied by the sample provider, not from assay-based typing. The samples were drawn from two sources: the first 160 participants of the ongoing ImmuneRACE study, and fewer than 1,500 subjects contributed by 6 global collaborators. Deeply sampled blood TCRbeta repertoires from subjects exposed to, actively infected with, or recovered from COVID-19 were included in the dataset. Findings and caveats that apply to the study as a whole: The amount of clinical and demographic metadata varied by source and participant and was provided uncurated.

Participants in the prospective study were enrolled through a virtual design, were aged roughly 18 to 100 years, and lived in about two dozen United States geographic areas. To assign participants to cohorts, the prospective study relied on clinical history that participants themselves reported in a screening survey and a study questionnaire. Each participant in the prospective study had whole blood, serum and a nasopharyngeal or oropharyngeal swab collected by mobile phlebotomists. Over a 2-month period, participants in the prospective study had the option of providing additional blood draws and questionnaires. Before DNA extraction, blood samples from the prospective study were shipped at room temperature or frozen. CDR1 and CDR2 were assigned from the germline V gene as SGHTS and YDEGEE. The junction carries 15 bases between V and J, which are trimmed by 1 base and 8 bases respectively. Including the terminal cysteine and phenylalanine, the CDR3 comprises 14 residues. Only the CDR3 DNA is retained, 42 bases long and in frame from the first base.

TCRbeta CDR3 regions were amplified from genomic DNA using the immunoSEQ Assay, a bias-controlled multiplex PCR. The published analysis was carried out like this. Nucleated cell counts per sample were estimated from amplification of reference gene primers within the assay. To quantify the absolute abundance of each unique TCRbeta CDR3 rearrangement, sequence reads were collapsed and filtered. For each sample, productive Simpson clonality was calculated as the square root of Simpson's diversity index across productive rearrangements. TCRdb provides this immuneACCESS table in a form limited to in-frame rearrangements. Some clones are lacking; in checked studies, under half of them reflect an unresolved V gene, and why the rest are absent is not known. V, J and clone size are those of that table, while D and trimming were read from the DNA. A total of roughly 240,000 clones appear in this sample, 65% to 90% of them only once. Approximately 9.6% of the sample belongs to the ten largest clones.

Sequencing was performed on PBMCs or T cells enriched from blood (not recorded which). The receptor comes from a woman between 50 and 59 years old with acute COVID-19. Recombination connected TRBV5-8 to TRBJ1-1; the D gene remains uncertain. The CDR3 loop reads CASSLTELMSEAFF. The sequence in DNA is TGTGCCAGCAGCTTGACAGAGTTGATGTCAGAAGCTTTCTTT. Supplemented by the reference TRBV5-8 and TRBJ1-1 proteins around the CDR3, the complete variable domain is EAGVTQSPTHLIKTRGQQATLRCSPISGHTSVYWYQQALGLGLQFLLWYDEGEERNRGNFPPRFSGRQFPNYSSELNVNALELEDSALYLCASSLTELMSEAFFGQGTRLTVV.